Detailed here is one TCR beta chain. The V and J ends lost 6 bases and 8 bases respectively, with 4 bases between them. CDR3 size: 10 residues. Germline V gene sequence: CDR1 MDHEN, CDR2 SYDVKM. These data come from a study of shared clonotypes between healthy human individuals. Repertoires were generated with immunoSEQ multiplex PCR, while TCRdb's copy carries only in-frame clones and drops some. The sample has some 2,100,000 clones, about 93% seen once. Naive-designated CD8 cells lacked CD45RO, were positively enriched for CCR7, and omitted terminally differentiated effector memory CD45RA+ cells. This sequence was found in a man younger than 35 in good health. Some clones in this sample may be carry-over from other donors' samples. The genes are TRBV28 and TRBJ2-2; D gene unclear. Sequencing was performed on naive CD8+ T cells from PBMCs. The CDR3 region is CASSRGELFF. For the CDR3, the DNA is TGTGCCAGCAGCCGAGGGGAGCTGTTTTTT.